There are a few counts of the clone carrying this T cell receptor beta chain. Its target is unknown. This sample is drawn from a study of post-analysis software for immune sequencing data. Background on the study: Relapsing-remitting, secondary progressive and progressive-relapsing multiple sclerosis courses were included. Study-level results: Controls significantly exceeded multiple sclerosis patients in normalized Chao1 diversity. Patients had higher frequencies than controls of five TRBV segments, including TRBV5-6, TRBV5-1 and TRBV20-1. Samples sharing a preparation batch grouped tightly together when assessed by F measure.

cDNA libraries of TCR beta carried unique molecular identifiers. T cells numbering roughly 0.85 to 11 million gave rise to roughly 550,000 cDNA molecules. TCRdb reprocessed the PCR reads via MiXCR and lists one record per CDR3 protein. Among fewer than 550,000 distinct CDR3 sequences listed, 34% were seen once. Germline V gives CDR1 SGHKS, CDR2 YYEKEE (reference sequence). V lost 1 base to trimming and J lost 1 base; unmatched junction nucleotides: 5. The CDR3 contains 16 residues. The receptor was isolated from a girl aged 2 to 17 with multiple sclerosis. The chain joins TRBV5-5 to TRBJ2-5; 9 bases align to TRBD1. Material for sequencing was blood. This CDR3 reads CASSLQGQGVQETQYF. The CDR3 DNA reads TGTGCCAGCAGCTTGCAGGGACAGGGAGTCCAAGAGACCCAGTACTTC.